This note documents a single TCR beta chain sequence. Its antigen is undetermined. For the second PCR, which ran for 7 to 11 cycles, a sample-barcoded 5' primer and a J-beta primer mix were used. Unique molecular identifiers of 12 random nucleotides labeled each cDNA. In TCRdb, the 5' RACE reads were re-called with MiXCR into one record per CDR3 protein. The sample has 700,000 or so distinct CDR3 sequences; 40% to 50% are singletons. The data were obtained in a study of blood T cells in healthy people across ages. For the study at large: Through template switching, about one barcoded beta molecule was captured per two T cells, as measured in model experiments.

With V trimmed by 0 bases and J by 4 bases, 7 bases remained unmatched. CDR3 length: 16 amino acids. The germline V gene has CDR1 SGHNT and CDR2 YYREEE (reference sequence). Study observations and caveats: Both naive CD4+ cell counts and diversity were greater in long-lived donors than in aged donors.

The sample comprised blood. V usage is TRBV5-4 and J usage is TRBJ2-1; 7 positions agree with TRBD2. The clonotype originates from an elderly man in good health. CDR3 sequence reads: CASSLAISGYYNEQFF. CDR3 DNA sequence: TGTGCCAGCAGCTTGGCTATTAGCGGGTATTACAATGAGCAGTTCTTC.